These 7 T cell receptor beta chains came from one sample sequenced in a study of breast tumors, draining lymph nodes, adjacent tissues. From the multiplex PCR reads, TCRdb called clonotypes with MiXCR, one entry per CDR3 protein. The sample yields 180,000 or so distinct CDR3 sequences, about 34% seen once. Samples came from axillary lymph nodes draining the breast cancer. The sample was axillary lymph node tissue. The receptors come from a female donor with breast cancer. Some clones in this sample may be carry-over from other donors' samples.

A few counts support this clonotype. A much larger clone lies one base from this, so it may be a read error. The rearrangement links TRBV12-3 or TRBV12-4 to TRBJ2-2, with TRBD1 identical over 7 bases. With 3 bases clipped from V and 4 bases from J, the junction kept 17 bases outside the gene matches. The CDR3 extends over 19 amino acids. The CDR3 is CASSFQGLTGVVITGELFF. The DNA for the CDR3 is TGTGCCAGCAGTTTCCAAGGTCTCACAGGGGTGGTGATCACCGGGGAGCTGTTTTTT.

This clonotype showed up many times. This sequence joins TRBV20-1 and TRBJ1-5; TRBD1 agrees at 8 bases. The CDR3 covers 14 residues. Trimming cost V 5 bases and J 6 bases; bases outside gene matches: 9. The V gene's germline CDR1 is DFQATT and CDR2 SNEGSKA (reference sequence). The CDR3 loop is CSAGQGAGGQPQHF. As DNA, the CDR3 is TGCAGTGCTGGGCAGGGGGCTGGAGGTCAGCCCCAGCATTTT.

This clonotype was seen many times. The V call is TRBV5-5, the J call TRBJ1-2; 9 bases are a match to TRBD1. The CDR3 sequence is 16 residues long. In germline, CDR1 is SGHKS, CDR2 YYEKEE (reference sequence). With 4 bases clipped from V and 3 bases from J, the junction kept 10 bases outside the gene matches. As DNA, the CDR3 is TGTGCCAGCAGCCCCGGTCCACAGGGGGCGGACTATGGCTACACCTTC. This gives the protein CASSPGPQGADYGYTF. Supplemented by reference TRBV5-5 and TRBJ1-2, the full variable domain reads DAGVTQSPTHLIKTRGQQVTLRCSPISGHKSVSWYQQVLGQGPQFIFQYYEKEERGRGNFPDRFSARQFPNYSSELNVNALLLGDSALYLCASSPGPQGADYGYTFGSGTRLTVV.

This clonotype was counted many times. CDR3 amino acids: CSAREYSSYEQYF. DNA for the CDR3: TGCAGTGCTAGAGAGTATAGCTCCTACGAGCAGTACTTC. This chain uses TRBV20-1 with TRBJ2-7; D gene unclear. V lost 0 bases to trimming and J lost 0 bases, with 6 bases between them. The CDR3 loop spans 13 amino acids. The germline V gene encodes CDR1 DFQATT and CDR2 SNEGSKA (reference sequence).

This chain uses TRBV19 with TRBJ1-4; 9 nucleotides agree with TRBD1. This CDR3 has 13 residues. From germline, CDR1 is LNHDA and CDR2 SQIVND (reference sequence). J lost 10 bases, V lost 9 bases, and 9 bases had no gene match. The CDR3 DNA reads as TGTGCCAGCACCGCCGGACAGGGGAGAAAACTGTTTTTT. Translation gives CASTAGQGRKLFF.

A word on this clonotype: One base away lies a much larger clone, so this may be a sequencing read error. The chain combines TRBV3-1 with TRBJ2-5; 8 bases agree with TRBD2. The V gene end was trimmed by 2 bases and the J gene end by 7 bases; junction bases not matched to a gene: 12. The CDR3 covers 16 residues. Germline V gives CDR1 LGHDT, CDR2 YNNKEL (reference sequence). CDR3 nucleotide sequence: TGTGCCAGCAGCCAAAAAACCGGGACTAGAAAAGGGACCCAGTACTTC. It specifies CASSQKTGTRKGTQYF.

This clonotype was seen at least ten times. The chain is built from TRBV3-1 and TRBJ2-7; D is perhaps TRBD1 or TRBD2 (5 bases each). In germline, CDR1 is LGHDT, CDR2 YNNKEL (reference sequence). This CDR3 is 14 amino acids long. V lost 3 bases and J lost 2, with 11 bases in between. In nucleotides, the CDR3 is TGTGCCAGCAGCCACTGGGACGGTACCTACGAGCAGTACTTC. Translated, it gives CASSHWDGTYEQYF.